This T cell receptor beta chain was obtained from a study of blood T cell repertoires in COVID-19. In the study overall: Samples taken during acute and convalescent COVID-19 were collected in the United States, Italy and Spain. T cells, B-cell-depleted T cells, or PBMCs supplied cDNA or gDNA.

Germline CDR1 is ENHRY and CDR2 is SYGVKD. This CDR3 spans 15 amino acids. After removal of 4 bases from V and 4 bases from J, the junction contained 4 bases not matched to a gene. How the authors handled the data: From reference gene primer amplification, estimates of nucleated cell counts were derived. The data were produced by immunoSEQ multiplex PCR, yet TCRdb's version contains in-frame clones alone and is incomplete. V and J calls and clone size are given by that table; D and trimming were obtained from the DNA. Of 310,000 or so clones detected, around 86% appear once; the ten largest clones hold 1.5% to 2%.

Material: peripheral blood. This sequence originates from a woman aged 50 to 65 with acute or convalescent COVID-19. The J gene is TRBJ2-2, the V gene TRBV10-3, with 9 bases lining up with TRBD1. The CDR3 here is CAISGGTGTTGELFF. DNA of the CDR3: TGTGCCATCAGTGGTGGGACAGGGACCACCGGGGAGCTGTTTTTT.